The 18 T cell receptor beta chains below come from one sample, sequenced in a study of response to subunit inactivated influenza vaccine. One entry per CDR3 protein, called by TCRdb with MiXCR from the RT-PCR reads. The data show more than 450,000 distinct CDR3 sequences, with less than 8% seen just once and over 10% held by the top ten. The specimen was PBMCs from blood, collected around 2 years after vaccination. The receptors were gathered from a man aged 50-75 years who received an inactivated influenza vaccine.

Only a few counts were recorded for this clonotype. This rearrangement joins TRBV20-1 to TRBJ1-2; maybe TRBD1 (5 bases). V was clipped by 0 bases and J by 8 bases, with 13 bases between them. This CDR3 has 13 residues. Germline V gives CDR1 DFQATT, CDR2 SNEGSKA (reference sequence). The CDR3 DNA reads as TGCAGTGCTAGAGATCCAGGGTCTTGGGGCTACACCTTC. Translating gives CSARDPGSWGYTF.

The J gene is TRBJ2-1, the V gene TRBV29-1, with D perhaps TRBD1 (6 bases). The CDR3 is 12 residues long. Per germline, CDR1 SQVTM and CDR2 ANQGSEA. The ends were cut back, 4 bases at V and 6 bases at J, with 10 bases in the middle. CDR3: CSVGPRGNEQFF. The CDR3 bases are TGCAGCGTTGGTCCCAGGGGCAATGAGCAGTTCTTC.

V is TRBV7-2 and J is TRBJ1-2, with D possibly being TRBD1 (6 bases). The CDR3 runs to 14 residues. Germline V gives CDR1 SGHTA, CDR2 FQGNSA. Trimming left V 1 base short and J 8 bases short, with 14 bases between. CDR3 residues: CASSLGQVVGGYTF. The CDR3, as DNA: TGTGCCAGCAGCTTAGGACAGGTTGTAGGCGGCTACACCTTC.

This clonotype was recorded many times. The V gene is TRBV29-1, the J gene TRBJ1-6; no firm D call. Germline V gene data show CDR1 as SQVTM and CDR2 as ANQGSEA. The CDR3 is 13 residues long. Trimming took 1 base from V and 5 from J, leaving 6 bases between them. DNA of the CDR3: TGCAGCGTTGAAGTGGCAGATAATTCACCCCTCCACTTT. Translated, it gives CSVEVADNSPLHF.

The table lists this clonotype with a few counts. This chain connects TRBV7-9 to TRBJ1-2; no clear D gene. The ends were cut back, 0 bases at V and 7 bases at J, with 9 bases in the middle. The CDR3 length is 13 residues. Germline V gene data show CDR1 as SEHNR and CDR2 as FQNEAQ (reference sequence). CDR3 bases: TGTGCCAGCAGCTTAGCCCGGGAGAGTGGCTACACCTTC. It encodes CASSLARESGYTF. The full variable domain, rest sourced from reference TRBV7-9 and TRBJ1-2, is DTGVSQNPRHKITKRGQNVTFRCDPISEHNRLYWYRQTLGQGPEFLTYFQNEAQLEKSRLLSDRFSAERPKGSFSTLEIQRTEQGDSAMYLCASSLARESGYTFGSGTRLTVV.

The chain carries TRBV11-2 and TRBJ2-1; TRBD2 agrees at 7 bases. Trimming removed 4 bases from V and 9 bases from J; junction bases left unmatched: 15. Germline assignment: CDR1 SGHAT and CDR2 FQNNGV. The CDR3 contains 16 residues. The CDR3 region has the DNA TGTGCCAGCAGCTGGGAGTACGGGGGGATGGGTCGTGAGCAGTTCTTC. It codes for CASSWEYGGMGREQFF. Filled out from reference TRBV11-2 and TRBJ2-1, the complete variable domain reads EAGVAQSPRYKIIEKRQSVAFWCNPISGHATLYWYQQILGQGPKLLIQFQNNGVVDDSQLPKDRFSAERLKGVDSTLKIQPAKLEDSAVYLCASSWEYGGMGREQFFGPGTRLTVL.

The chain is built from TRBV11-1 and TRBJ2-5; D gene unclear. CDR3 length: 14 amino acids. V shed 5 bases and J shed 2 bases, with 12 bases lying between them. Germline values: CDR1 SGHAT, CDR2 FQDESV (reference sequence). The CDR3 DNA reads as TGTGCCAGCAGCCTGCCGAATACGCAAGAGACCCAGTACTTC. It yields the protein CASSLPNTQETQYF.

This clonotype was seen more than once but under ten times. The V and J genes are TRBV5-1 and TRBJ2-7, with 8 bases fitting TRBD2. The germline V gene encodes CDR1 SGHRS and CDR2 YFSETQ. The length of the CDR3 is 14 residues. The V segment lost 4 bases and the J segment 1 base; nucleotides outside the gene matches: 4. The CDR3 sequence: CASSVLAVSYEQYF. The CDR3, as DNA: TGCGCCAGCAGCGTACTAGCGGTGTCCTACGAGCAGTACTTC. Combining the CDR3 with reference TRBV5-1 and TRBJ2-7 gives the whole variable domain KAGVTQTPRYLIKTRGQQVTLSCSPISGHRSVSWYQQTPGQGLQFLFEYFSETQRNKGNFPGRFSGRQFSNSRSEMNVSTLELGDSALYLCASSVLAVSYEQYFGPGTRLTVT.

In this sample, this clonotype turned up a few times. V and J are TRBV10-3 and TRBJ2-1; tentatively, D is TRBD1 (5 bases). The CDR3 contains 13 residues. Trimming pared 6 bases from V and 8 bases from J, leaving 14 bases between. CDR1 and CDR2 from the germline V gene are ENHRY and SYGVKD. This CDR3 reads CAIRGVLGDEQFF. The CDR3 DNA follows: TGTGCCATCAGAGGGGTATTGGGCGATGAGCAGTTCTTC.

The V gene is TRBV7-9, the J gene TRBJ2-4, with 8 bases lining up with TRBD1. The J segment lost 4 bases and the V segment lost 1 base, leaving 3 bases of the junction unmatched. This CDR3 contains 15 residues. The germline V gene has CDR1 SEHNR and CDR2 FQNEAQ (reference sequence). CDR3 in amino acids: CASSLGRTGKNIQYF. The CDR3 bases are TGTGCCAGCAGCTTAGGGCGGACAGGGAAAAACATTCAGTACTTC. The full variable domain, in which reference TRBV7-9 and TRBJ2-4 provide the parts outside the CDR3, is DTGVSQNPRHKITKRGQNVTFRCDPISEHNRLYWYRQTLGQGPEFLTYFQNEAQLEKSRLLSDRFSAERPKGSFSTLEIQRTEQGDSAMYLCASSLGRTGKNIQYFGAGTRLSVL.

This clonotype has just a few counts. The rearrangement joins TRBV7-3 to TRBJ2-3; 8 bases agree with TRBD2. The V and J ends lost 2 bases and 6 bases, in that order; junction bases with no gene match: 4. Germline CDR1 reads SGHTA; CDR2 reads FQGTGA. This CDR3 comprises 14 residues. The CDR3 bases are TGTGCCAGCAGCTTATTGGCTAGCGGGGATACGCAGTATTTT. Translated, it gives CASSLLASGDTQYF.

The chain links TRBV1 to TRBJ2-1; the tabulated D call, TRBD2, remains unverified against the DNA. TRBV1 is assigned pseudogene status. The CDR3 has 14 amino acids. The CDR3 is CTSKGLAGGNEQFF. CDR3 sequence (DNA): TGCACCAGCAAGGGACTAGCGGGGGGGAATGAGCAGTTCTTC.

The sample holds many counts of this clonotype. The chain recombines TRBV24-1 with TRBJ2-3; tentatively, D is TRBD2 (5 bases). Germline values: CDR1 KGHDR, CDR2 SFDVKD. This CDR3 has 11 amino acids. Trimming pared 4 bases from V and 8 bases from J, leaving 6 bases between. This CDR3 reads CATSDGVTQYF. As DNA, the CDR3 is TGTGCCACCAGTGACGGGGTTACGCAGTATTTT.

This clonotype was counted only a few times. CDR3 coding DNA: TGTGCCAGCAGTCCCAGACGAGAAGAGACCCAGTACTTC. Protein sequence: CASSPRREETQYF. The rearrangement uses TRBV27 and TRBJ2-5; D not certain. This CDR3 has 13 amino acids. CDR1 and CDR2 from the germline V gene are MNHEY and SMNVEV (reference sequence). Trimming took 5 bases from V and 3 from J, leaving 10 bases between them.

This clonotype was recorded at least ten times. The chain has TRBV2 and TRBJ2-7; D perhaps matches TRBD1 (5 bases). V lost 8 bases and J lost 2, with 13 bases in between. Germline CDR1 is SNHLY and CDR2 is FYNNEI. This CDR3 spans 13 amino acids. DNA for the CDR3: TGTGCCAGCGCGGACGACAGAGCCTACGAGCAGTACTTC. As protein: CASADDRAYEQYF. The full variable domain, with the rest looked up from reference TRBV2 and TRBJ2-7, is EPEVTQTPSHQVTQMGQEVILRCVPISNHLYFYWYRQILGQKVEFLVSFYNNEISEKSEIFDDQFSVERPDGSNFTLKIRSTKLEDSAMYFCASADDRAYEQYFGPGTRLTVT.

The chain has TRBV15 and TRBJ2-1; maybe TRBD1 (6 bases). Trimming took off 1 base at V and 5 bases at J, with 15 bases between the two ends. Germline CDR1 LNHNV, CDR2 YYDKDF (reference sequence). The CDR3 length is 16 residues. CDR3 sequence: CATSRGAGVANNEQFF. DNA for the CDR3: TGTGCCACCAGCAGAGGGGCAGGGGTCGCGAACAATGAGCAGTTCTTC.

The sample holds many counts of this clonotype. The chain links TRBV7-9 to TRBJ1-2, with D perhaps TRBD1 (6 bases). V shed 4 bases and J shed 4 bases, with 10 bases lying between them. This CDR3 contains 13 residues. Per germline, CDR1 SEHNR and CDR2 FQNEAQ (reference sequence). The CDR3 DNA reads as TGTGCCAGCAGCTCCGAGGGGGGCTATGGCTACACCTTC. Amino acid sequence: CASSSEGGYGYTF.

The J gene is TRBJ2-3, the V gene TRBV5-1, with TRBD2 matching over 7 bases. The V and J ends lost 0 bases and 7 bases, in that order; junction bases with no gene match: 5. Per germline, CDR1 SGHRS and CDR2 YFSETQ. This CDR3 is built from 14 residues. The CDR3 nucleotides read TGCGCCAGCAGCTTGGAGGGACTACTGAATACGCAGTATTTT. Its protein product is CASSLEGLLNTQYF.